This TCR beta chain emerged from a study of OX40 agonist ivuxolimab in advanced cancers. Whole-study context: The study reported partial responses in three patients: one hepatocellular carcinoma, two cutaneous melanoma.

The CDR3 spans 16 residues. Germline lookup yields CDR1 MDHEN and CDR2 SYDVKM. V was cut by 0 bases and J by 2 bases, with 10 bases left in between. Autoimmune disease history or systemic immunosuppression led to patients being barred. Sampling times: baseline, cycle 4 day 1, cycle 7 day 1. Assay: immunoSEQ multiplex PCR; the TCRdb copy retains only in-frame clones and omits some. The sample records roughly 66,000 clones, more than 75% being singletons. The chain employs TRBV28 and TRBJ2-2; D remains ambiguous. The sequence was obtained from an adult with an advanced solid tumor such as melanoma, head and neck, liver or kidney cancer. Sequenced material: CD4+ or CD8+ T cells sorted from blood, taken in a trial of the OX40 agonist ivuxolimab. The CDR3 is CASSLWPAKNTGELFF. The DNA of the CDR3 is TGTGCCAGCAGTTTATGGCCTGCGAAAAACACCGGGGAGCTGTTTTTT.